The present T cell receptor (beta chain) was sequenced within a study of cytomegalovirus exposure and HLA in healthy donors. Broader study findings: Judged likely to be a sequencing artifact was a cluster of highly shared sequence variants. Because they were indistinguishable, some V segments, including TRBV6-2 and TRBV6-3, were excluded. A later analysis showed TCR association rates differing by HLA locus, peaking at DRB1 and lowest at HLA-C.

Absent from the records is this donor's CMV serostatus. The PCR contained 60 Vbeta and 13 Jbeta primers. Only in-frame clones appear in the TCRdb table, and some are missing; sequencing was by immunoSEQ multiplex PCR. The profile shows 45,000 to 55,000 clones, roughly 53% of them singletons. On this clone: Its antigen is as yet unknown.

Trimming took 7 bases from V and 1 from J, leaving 14 bases between them. CDR3 length: 15 amino acids. Germline V gives CDR1 ENHRY, CDR2 SYGVKD. Sequenced material: PBMCs. The TCR sequence derives from a human donor in good health. V usage is TRBV10-3 and J usage is TRBJ1-3, with D uncertain. CDR3 residues: CAIKGLGESGNTIYF. The CDR3 DNA follows: TGTGCCATCAAAGGACTCGGGGAGTCTGGAAACACCATATATTTT.